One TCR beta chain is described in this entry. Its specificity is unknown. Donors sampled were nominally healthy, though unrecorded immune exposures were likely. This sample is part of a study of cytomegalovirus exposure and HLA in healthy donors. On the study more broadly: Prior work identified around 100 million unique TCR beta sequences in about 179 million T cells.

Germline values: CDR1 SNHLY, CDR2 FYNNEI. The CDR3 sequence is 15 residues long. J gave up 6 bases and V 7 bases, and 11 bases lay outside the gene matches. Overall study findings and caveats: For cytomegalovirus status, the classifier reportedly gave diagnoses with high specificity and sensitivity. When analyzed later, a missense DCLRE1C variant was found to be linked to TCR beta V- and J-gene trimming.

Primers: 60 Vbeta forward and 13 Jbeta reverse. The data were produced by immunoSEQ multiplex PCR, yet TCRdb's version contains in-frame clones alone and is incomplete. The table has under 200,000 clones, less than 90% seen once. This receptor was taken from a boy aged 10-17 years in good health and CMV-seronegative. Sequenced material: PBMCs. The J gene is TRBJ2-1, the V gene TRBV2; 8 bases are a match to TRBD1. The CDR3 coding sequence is TGTGCCAGCATGAGGGACAGGACGCTAAGCAATGAGCAGTTCTTC. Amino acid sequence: CASMRDRTLSNEQFF.